The rows below give T cell receptor beta chains drawn from one sample of a study of T cells in Graves' hyperthyroidism and ophthalmopathy. One entry per CDR3 protein, called by TCRdb with MiXCR from the multiplex PCR reads. The sample has fewer than 650,000 distinct CDR3 sequences; approximately 15% are singletons. The source material was blood. The receptors were sampled from a woman younger than 45 with Graves' hyperthyroidism that later progressed to Graves' ophthalmopathy. Each CDR3 is given with its conserved first and last residue. A D gene is named only where the DNA matches it firmly. For some rows the clone size is stated as once, few or many, or as a class when expanded; others skip it.

d_call	j_call	v_call	clone_size	cdr3_nt	cdr3_aa
-	TRBJ1-6	TRBV2	many	TGTGCCAGCAGGGAAAATAATTCACCCCTCCACTTT	CASRENNSPLHF
-	TRBJ1-1	TRBV7-9	many	TGTGCCAGCAGCTTATCCGCCAGCGCCATTGAAGCTTTCTTT	CASSLSASAIEAFF
-	TRBJ2-1	TRBV27	many	TGTGCCAGCAGTATTGTGGGGGGTTGGAACAATGAGCAGTTCTTC	CASSIVGGWNNEQFF
-	TRBJ1-1	TRBV12-3/TRBV12-4	many	TGTGCCAGCAGTTTGCTCTTGAGAGGTGAAGCTTTCTTT	CASSLLLRGEAFF
-	TRBJ2-2	TRBV7-7	-	TGTGCTAGCAGCTTACGGCCAGAGGGCGAGGACACCGGGGAGCTGTTTTTT	CASSLRPEGEDTGELFF
TRBD1	TRBJ1-1	TRBV7-2	many	TGTGCCAGCAGCTTATGGGACAGGGGGCTACCTATGAACACTGAAGCTTTCTTT	CASSLWDRGLPMNTEAFF
-	TRBJ2-3	TRBV6-1	many	TGTACCAGCAGCCCGACAAAAGATACGCAGTATTTT	CTSSPTKDTQYF
-	TRBJ1-1	TRBV27	many	TGTGCCAGCAGTTCCGGACATCTGAACACTGAAGCTTTCTTT	CASSSGHLNTEAFF
-	TRBJ1-6	TRBV30	many	TGTGCCTGGAGGCCCCCCGGGGAGGGGAATTCACCCCTCCACTTT	CAWRPPGEGNSPLHF
TRBD1	TRBJ1-2	TRBV28	-	TGTGCCAGCAGTTCGGGACAGGGGAATTCTAACTATGGCTACACCTTC	CASSSGQGNSNYGYTF
-	TRBJ2-3	TRBV30	few	TGTGCCTGGAGCCCGCTAGATACGCAGTATTTT	CAWSPLDTQYF
-	TRBJ2-7	TRBV20-1	many	TGCAGTGCCCCCGAGGACAAGACCTACGAGCAGTACTTC	CSAPEDKTYEQYF
-	TRBJ1-3	TRBV7-8	-	TGTGCCAGCAGCTCCGGGACGTTAAACTCTGGAAACACCATATATTTT	CASSSGTLNSGNTIYF
-	TRBJ2-6	TRBV28	few	TGTGCCAGCAGCCGCGATAACTCTGGGGCCAACGTCCTGACTTTC	CASSRDNSGANVLTF
-	TRBJ2-7	TRBV7-9	many	TGTGCCAGCAGCGACGCCGGGACTCCCTTTCGAGAGCAGTACTTC	CASSDAGTPFREQYF
TRBD2	TRBJ2-7	TRBV20-1	many	TGCAGTGTCCCCGCGGGAGGAACCTACGAGCAGTACTTC	CSVPAGGTYEQYF
TRBD1	TRBJ1-2	TRBV30	many	TGTGCCTGGAGTGACGGGGACAGGGGCTACACCTTC	CAWSDGDRGYTF
-	TRBJ1-1	TRBV20-1	many	TGCAGTGCTAGAGATCCAACAGGGCGAGAGACTGAAGCTTTCTTT	CSARDPTGRETEAFF
-	TRBJ1-2	TRBV10-3	many	TGTGCCATCAGTGACGATCTTGGCTACACCTTC	CAISDDLGYTF
-	TRBJ2-7	TRBV28	many	TGTGCCAGCAGTTCGGGACAAGCCGGTCCCACCTACGAGCAGTACTTC	CASSSGQAGPTYEQYF
-	TRBJ1-1	TRBV13	-	TGTGCCAGCAGCCCGCCTTCGGAGGGAAGAAACACTGAAGCTTTCTTT	CASSPPSEGRNTEAFF
-	TRBJ1-2	TRBV6-1	few	TGTGCCAGCAGTCCGATCGGGGAAGACAGGAACGGCTACACCTTC	CASSPIGEDRNGYTF
-	TRBJ2-1	TRBV7-9	-	TGTGCCAGCAGCCCCCCCCCCCGAAATGAGCAGTTCTTC	CASSPPPRNEQFF
-	TRBJ2-2	TRBV11-2	many	TGTGCCAGCAGCTTAGGCCCACTTGACATCCCGAACACCGGGGAGCTGTTTTTT	CASSLGPLDIPNTGELFF
-	TRBJ1-1	TRBV28	many	TGTGCCAGCAGTTTAGTTGGCTCACCCGATTTGAACACTGAAGCTTTCTTT	CASSLVGSPDLNTEAFF
TRBD2	TRBJ2-7	TRBV9	-	TGTGCCAGCAGCGTAGAAGGCGGGAGTGTATACGAGCAGTACTTC	CASSVEGGSVYEQYF
TRBD2	TRBJ2-7	TRBV6-1	many	TGTGCCAGCAGTTCTTCCCGCGGGAGCCCCCACGAGCAGTACTTC	CASSSSRGSPHEQYF
TRBD2	TRBJ2-3	TRBV7-3	many	TGTGCCAGCAGCGCAGGACTAGCGGGAGCCGATACGCAGTATTTT	CASSAGLAGADTQYF
-	TRBJ1-1	TRBV6-1	few	TGTGCCAGCAGTGTTCAGGCGAGTAACATTGAAGCTTTCTTT	CASSVQASNIEAFF
-	TRBJ1-5	TRBV30	many	TGTGCCTGGAGTGTATATTTGCTGGGGGGTGGCAATCAGCCCCAGCATTTT	CAWSVYLLGGGNQPQHF
-	TRBJ2-3	TRBV5-1	few	TGCGCCAGCAGCTTGGTACAAGATACGCAGTATTTT	CASSLVQDTQYF
-	TRBJ1-2	TRBV12-3/TRBV12-4	many	TGTGCCAGCAGGGAAGGGACGGCATATGGCTACACCTTC	CASREGTAYGYTF
TRBD2	TRBJ2-5	TRBV19	many	TGTGCCAGTAGTAGGCTAGCGGGAGAGACCCAGTACTTC	CASSRLAGETQYF
TRBD1	TRBJ1-5	TRBV7-2	many	TGTGCCAGCAGCTTGGACGGGACAGGGAGCAATCAGCCCCAGCATTTT	CASSLDGTGSNQPQHF
-	TRBJ2-2	TRBV5-1	few	TGCGCCAGCAGCTTTCCGAGGTCCGGGCAGAACACCGGGGAGCTGTTTTTT	CASSFPRSGQNTGELFF
TRBD1	TRBJ1-5	TRBV6-1	many	TGTGCCAGCACCGGGGGACAGGGTGACAATCAGCCCCAGCATTTT	CASTGGQGDNQPQHF
-	TRBJ2-7	TRBV7-9	many	TGTGCCAGCAGCCGCGGGGAGGACCTCTACGAGCAGTACTTC	CASSRGEDLYEQYF
-	TRBJ2-7	TRBV20-1	many	TGCAGTGCTAGAGTCCTAACGGCCTACGAGCAGTACTTC	CSARVLTAYEQYF
-	TRBJ2-2	TRBV19	-	TGTGCCAGTAAGGCCATAAACACCGGGGAGCTGTTTTTT	CASKAINTGELFF
-	TRBJ2-1	TRBV11-2	once	TGTGCCAGCAGCTTAGGACTTCTAAAGAATGAGCAGTTCTTC	CASSLGLLKNEQFF
TRBD1	TRBJ2-4	TRBV19	many	TGTGCCAGTAGATTGACAGGGGAAGCCAAAAACATTCAGTACTTC	CASRLTGEAKNIQYF
-	TRBJ1-2	TRBV2	many	TGTGCCAGCAATACAGAGGGCCCAAACTATGGCTACACCTTC	CASNTEGPNYGYTF
-	TRBJ2-5	TRBV7-8	many	TGTGCCAGCAGCTTGGGGGAGGAGAGAGCGGAGACCCAGTACTTC	CASSLGEERAETQYF
-	TRBJ1-5	TRBV6-5	-	TGTGCCAGCAGTTCCGAAGTCGGGCTGGGGGATCAGCCCCAGCATTTT	CASSSEVGLGDQPQHF
-	TRBJ2-2	TRBV10-3	many	TGTGCCATCAGCACGGAGGGAATCCCCGGGGAGCTGTTTTTT	CAISTEGIPGELFF
-	TRBJ1-1	TRBV7-9	-	TGTGCCAGCAGCTTACTAGTGGGAATTGAAGCTTTCTTT	CASSLLVGIEAFF
-	TRBJ1-3	TRBV15	many	TGTGCCACCAGCAGAGCGAGGGGAACTGGAAACACCATATATTTT	CATSRARGTGNTIYF
-	TRBJ2-6	TRBV18	-	TGTGCCAGCTCACCAGAGGGGCCCGGGGCCAAAGTCCTGACTTTC	CASSPEGPGAKVLTF
-	TRBJ2-1	TRBV3-1	-	TGTGCCAGCAGCCGAGGGCGTTTACACAATGAGCAGTTCTTC	CASSRGRLHNEQFF
-	TRBJ1-6	TRBV18	-	TGTGCCAGCTCAACAGGGAATAATTCACCCCTCCACTTT	CASSTGNNSPLHF
-	TRBJ2-7	TRBV24-1	-	TGTGCCACCAGTGAATTGACCCGTGAGCAGTACTTC	CATSELTREQYF
-	TRBJ2-1	TRBV6-2/TRBV6-3	-	TGTGCCAGCAGGCTAGACAGTTACAATGAGCAGTTCTTC	CASRLDSYNEQFF
TRBD1	TRBJ2-5	TRBV10-3	many	TGTGCCATCAGTGCTTCGGGACAGTTGGAAGAGACCCAGTACTTC	CAISASGQLEETQYF
-	TRBJ2-2	TRBV20-1	-	TGCAGTGCTAGAGATATAGCCCACGGGGAGCTGTTTTTT	CSARDIAHGELFF
-	TRBJ2-1	TRBV4-1	-	TGCGCCAGCAGCCACGAGGACCAGCAAGGGGATGAGCAGTTCTTC	CASSHEDQQGDEQFF
-	TRBJ2-5	TRBV24-1	many	TGTGCCACCAGTGATTATGTACCGGGCCTGGGGGAGACCCAGTACTTC	CATSDYVPGLGETQYF
-	TRBJ1-5	TRBV20-1	few	TGCAGTGCTCAGTACAGGGAAGGTTTCGATCAGCCCCAGCATTTT	CSAQYREGFDQPQHF
TRBD2	TRBJ2-1	TRBV7-9	few	TGTGCCAGCAGCGGGGGAGGGCCAGCGGGAGGGCCGAATGAGCAGTTCTTC	CASSGGGPAGGPNEQFF